This T cell receptor (beta chain) was profiled in a study of persistence of HIV-infected CD4 T cells. The wider study: Two participants gave one leukapheresis sample; others gave up to roughly 180 mL blood repeatedly.

The CDR3 is 15 residues long. V gave up 1 base and J gave up 5 bases, with 11 bases separating them. Germline values: CDR1 KGHSH, CDR2 LQKENI. The immunoSEQ assay was version 4, run in survey mode. The protocol was immunoSEQ multiplex PCR, while the TCRdb copy is restricted to in-frame clones and leaves out a portion. There are about 40,000 clones in the sample; 78% occur only once, and 14% lies in the top ten. The stimulus was an HIV-1 Gag 15-mer peptide pool, approximately 0.93 ug/peptide/mL. Sorted nonresponding memory CD4+ T cells were CD40L-negative, CD69-negative, CD45RO-high. These HIV-1-infected adults initiated suppressive ART in chronic infection. Broader study findings: Compared with CD3/CD28-stimulated cells, CMV- and Gag-responding cells showed lower TCRbeta richness.

With respect to this clone: The antigen remains unidentified.

This sequence originates from an adult man with HIV who was CMV-seropositive. The sample in question was CD4+ T cells sorted from PBMCs after approximately 20-hour stimulation, obtained from a patient who received antiretroviral therapy. The chain couples TRBV18 to TRBJ1-4; TRBD1 is a possible D gene (6 bases). The CDR3 DNA sequence: TGTGCCAGCTCACCACAGACAGGCCCCAATGAAAAACTGTTTTTT. It specifies CASSPQTGPNEKLFF.